This passage covers 15 T cell receptor beta chains from one sample sequenced in a study of CD8+CD57+ T cells in acquired aplastic anemia. For CDR3 and TCR beta VDJ profiling, genomic DNA was the template used. Using its own MiXCR run on the reads, TCRdb lists one record per CDR3 protein. The data hold a few hundred thousand distinct CDR3 sequences, with around 60% observed a single time. Sequencing input: sorted CD4+, CD8+, or CD8+CD57+ T cells (not recorded which) from PBMCs. The receptor source for this set is a human donor with severe aplastic anemia or a healthy control (not recorded which).

This clonotype appeared a single time. This sequence joins TRBV7-9 and TRBJ2-7; the D is unclear. Germline V gene data show CDR1 as SEHNR and CDR2 as FQNEAQ (reference sequence). CDR3 length: 13 amino acids. Trimming stripped 5 bases from V and 4 bases from J, with 12 bases between. The CDR3 DNA reads as TGTGCCAGCAGCCGGCTAGAACCTTACGAGCAGTACTTC. Amino acid sequence: CASSRLEPYEQYF.

This sequence joins TRBV6-5 and TRBJ1-1; D is possibly TRBD1 (6 bases). The germline gives CDR1 MNHEY, CDR2 SVGAGI. V lost 4 bases and J 1 base, leaving 13 bases between the germline ends. CDR3 length equals 15 residues. The CDR3 DNA reads TGTGCCAGCAGTTCCCCCGGAGGGGGGAACACTGAAGCTTTCTTT. Translated: CASSSPGGGNTEAFF.

The CDR3 DNA follows: TGTGCCACCTTCGTCGGGGTCGCCGGAAACACCATATATTTT. Translation: CATFVGVAGNTIYF. This chain uses TRBV10-3 with TRBJ1-3; no definite D call. Trimming pared 10 bases from V and 4 bases from J, leaving 17 bases between. Germline-derived CDR1 and CDR2 are ENHRY and SYGVKD. CDR3 size: 14 residues.

Ten or more counts support this clonotype. This sequence joins TRBV5-5 and TRBJ2-7, with D possibly being TRBD1 (5 bases). Trimming stripped 6 bases from V and 6 bases from J, with 19 bases between. The CDR3 runs 14 residues. Germline CDR1 SGHKS, CDR2 YYEKEE (reference sequence). The CDR3 spells CASNLGVSSAEQYF. The CDR3 bases are TGTGCCAGCAACCTAGGGGTGTCGTCTGCCGAGCAGTACTTC. The whole variable domain, filled in from reference TRBV5-5 and TRBJ2-7, reads DAGVTQSPTHLIKTRGQQVTLRCSPISGHKSVSWYQQVLGQGPQFIFQYYEKEERGRGNFPDRFSARQFPNYSSELNVNALLLGDSALYLCASNLGVSSAEQYFGPGTRLTVT.

The rearrangement links TRBV24-1 to TRBJ2-3, with 9 bases that match TRBD1. The germline V gene encodes CDR1 KGHDR and CDR2 SFDVKD. The trim removed 5 bases at V and 0 bases at J, leaving 5 bases unmatched. This CDR3 spans 16 amino acids. The CDR3 loop reads CATSVGQGISTDTQYF. CDR3 in DNA: TGTGCCACCAGTGTGGGACAGGGCATAAGCACAGATACGCAGTATTTT.

For this clonotype: The conserved closing phenylalanine or tryptophan is absent in this CDR3, likely reflecting a read error. J is TRBJ2-1 and V is TRBV7-3, with 8 nucleotides matching TRBD1. Germline V gives CDR1 SGHTA, CDR2 FQGTGA. With 5 bases clipped from V and 6 bases from J, the junction kept 9 bases outside the gene matches. This CDR3 is 15 amino acids long. CDR3 sequence: CASSPDRGIGNEQFC. CDR3 in DNA: TGTGCCAGCAGCCCTGACAGGGGTATTGGCAATGAGCAGTTCTGC.

The rearrangement uses TRBV2 and TRBJ2-7; D perhaps matches TRBD1 (5 bases). The length of the CDR3 is 13 residues. CDR1 is SNHLY, CDR2 FYNNEI, per germline. The ends were cut back, 7 bases at V and 1 base at J, with 11 bases in the middle. The CDR3 region is CASKVGDSYEQYF. The CDR3 region has the DNA TGTGCCAGCAAGGTAGGGGATTCCTACGAGCAGTACTTC.

The V gene is TRBV2, the J gene TRBJ1-5; 9 positions agree with TRBD1. The V segment lost 6 bases and the J segment 12 bases; nucleotides outside the gene matches: 9. The CDR3 is 13 residues long. The germline V gene encodes CDR1 SNHLY and CDR2 FYNNEI. CDR3 sequence (DNA): TGTGCCAGCAGGTCGGGGACAGGGTGGGGCCAGCATTTT. Encoded protein: CASRSGTGWGQHF.

This rearrangement joins TRBV7-4 to TRBJ2-3, with D possibly TRBD2 on 5 matching bases. CDR1 is SGHVT and CDR2 is SQSDAQ in the germline V gene. Trimming took off 5 bases at V and 6 bases at J, with 9 bases between the two ends. CDR3 length: 12 residues. The CDR3 sequence: CASSGGGDTQYF. The CDR3 DNA is TGTGCCAGCAGCGGAGGTGGGGATACGCAGTATTTT.

V gene TRBV24-1 combines with J gene TRBJ1-6; no clear D gene. The germline V and J ends were trimmed by 4 bases and 7 bases, with 10 bases remaining between them. CDR3 length equals 14 residues. Germline CDR1 is KGHDR and CDR2 is SFDVKD. The CDR3 spells CATSDRGLNSPLHF. As DNA, the CDR3 is TGTGCCACCAGTGACCGCGGATTGAATTCACCCCTCCACTTT.

The chain is built from TRBV10-3 and TRBJ2-5, with 7 nucleotides matching TRBD1. This CDR3 region has 15 residues. The V and J ends lost 2 bases and 4 bases, in that order; junction bases with no gene match: 7. Per germline, CDR1 ENHRY and CDR2 SYGVKD. In DNA form, the CDR3 reads TGTGCCATCAGTGAGGGGCAGGGGGAAGGAGAGACCCAGTACTTC. Protein sequence: CAISEGQGEGETQYF.

The V and J genes are TRBV5-1 and TRBJ1-2; possibly TRBD1 for D (6 bases). The V and J ends lost 4 bases and 4 bases respectively, with 14 bases between them. The CDR3 extends over 14 amino acids. Germline V gene data show CDR1 as SGHRS and CDR2 as YFSETQ. CDR3 amino acids: CASSEQGLLYGYTF. In DNA, the CDR3 is TGCGCCAGCAGCGAACAGGGTCTCCTCTATGGCTACACCTTC. The variable domain in full, with the rest retrieved from reference TRBV5-1 and TRBJ1-2, is KAGVTQTPRYLIKTRGQQVTLSCSPISGHRSVSWYQQTPGQGLQFLFEYFSETQRNKGNFPGRFSGRQFSNSRSEMNVSTLELGDSALYLCASSEQGLLYGYTFGSGTRLTVV.

The J gene is TRBJ2-7, the V gene TRBV19, with D possibly being TRBD1 or TRBD2 (5 bases each). The germline V gene has CDR1 LNHDA and CDR2 SQIVND (reference sequence). The V and J ends lost 1 base and 2 bases respectively, with 12 bases between them. This CDR3 contains 15 residues. The CDR3 protein is CASSIAGAPAYEQYF. The CDR3 region has the DNA TGTGCCAGTAGTATAGCCGGGGCCCCTGCCTACGAGCAGTACTTC.

This sequence joins TRBV7-3 and TRBJ1-2, with TRBD1 matching over 12 bases. This CDR3 comprises 17 residues. The germline V gene encodes CDR1 SGHTA and CDR2 FQGTGA. The J segment lost 9 bases and the V segment lost 3 bases, leaving 14 bases of the junction unmatched. CDR3 DNA sequence: TGTGCCAGCAGCTTCTCCCGGGACGGGACAGGGGGCATCAGCTACACCTTC. It codes for CASSFSRDGTGGISYTF.

V gene TRBV7-2 combines with J gene TRBJ2-3; tentative D call: TRBD2 (5 bases). CDR1 and CDR2 (germline): SGHTA, FQGNSA. Trimming left V 5 bases short and J 1 base short, with 10 bases between. This CDR3 has 14 amino acids. CDR3 in DNA: TGTGCCAGCAGCCCGGACTGGGGCACAGATACGCAGTATTTT. It encodes CASSPDWGTDTQYF.